This T cell receptor (beta chain) derives from a study of T cell responses to AZD1222 COVID-19 vaccine. Background on the study: It was second doses at about 4 or about 12 weeks that were pooled.

Study observations and caveats: White British ancestry dominated among donors, who included more females, and clonal diversity was possibly underestimated.

Using immunoSEQ multiplex PCR, the repertoire was profiled, and TCRdb retains in-frame clones only, with some absent. The sample lists about 150,000 clones; over 90% were seen once. On this clone itself: Its antigen remains unknown.

CDR3 size: 14 residues. The germline V and J ends were trimmed by 6 bases and 1 base, with 12 bases remaining between them. Germline loops: CDR1 LNHDA, CDR2 SQIVND (reference sequence). Here the sequenced sample was peripheral blood, taken on day 0 of AZD1222 vaccination. The sequence came from an adult in good health. The V and J genes are TRBV19 and TRBJ1-1; D ambiguous. Here the CDR3 DNA reads TGTGCCAGTAGGAAACTTACAAGGAACACTGAAGCTTTCTTT. This encodes CASRKLTRNTEAFF.